This T cell receptor beta chain was sequenced during a study of shared clonotypes between healthy human individuals. Without sorting, samples used about 90 million PBMCs for genomic DNA. V shed 11 bases, J shed 8 bases, and the junction held 5 bases outside the gene matches. The CDR3 has 13 amino acids. The germline V gene encodes CDR1 SNHLY and CDR2 FYNNEI. The protocol was immunoSEQ multiplex PCR, while the TCRdb copy is restricted to in-frame clones and leaves out a portion. The sample yields hundreds of thousands of clones, roughly four fifths seen once. Sequencing was carried out using PBMCs. This receptor was taken from a woman between 40 and 50 years old in good health. Some clones in this sample may be carry-over from other donors' samples. The chain combines TRBV2 with TRBJ2-1, with 14 bases fitting TRBD2. The CDR3 region is CAGGLAGVDEQFF. The DNA of the CDR3 is TGTGCCGGGGGACTAGCGGGAGTCGATGAGCAGTTCTTC. Full variable domain (remainder filled in from reference TRBV2 and TRBJ2-1): EPEVTQTPSHQVTQMGQEVILRCVPISNHLYFYWYRQILGQKVEFLVSFYNNEISEKSEIFDDQFSVERPDGSNFTLKIRSTKLEDSAMYFCAGGLAGVDEQFFGPGTRLTVL.